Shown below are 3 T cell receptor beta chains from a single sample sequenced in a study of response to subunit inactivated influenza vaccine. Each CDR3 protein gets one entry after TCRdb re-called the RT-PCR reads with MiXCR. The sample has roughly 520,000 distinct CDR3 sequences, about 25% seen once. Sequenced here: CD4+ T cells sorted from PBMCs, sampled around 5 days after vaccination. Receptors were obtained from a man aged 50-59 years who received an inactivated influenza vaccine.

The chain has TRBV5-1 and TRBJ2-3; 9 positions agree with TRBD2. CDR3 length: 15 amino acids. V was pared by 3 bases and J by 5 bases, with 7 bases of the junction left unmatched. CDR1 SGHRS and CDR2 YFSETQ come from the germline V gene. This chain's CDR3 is CASSSSGGRGDTQYF. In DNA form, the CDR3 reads TGCGCCAGCAGCTCGAGCGGGGGGCGGGGAGATACGCAGTATTTT. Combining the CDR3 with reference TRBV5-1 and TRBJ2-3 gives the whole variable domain KAGVTQTPRYLIKTRGQQVTLSCSPISGHRSVSWYQQTPGQGLQFLFEYFSETQRNKGNFPGRFSGRQFSNSRSEMNVSTLELGDSALYLCASSSSGGRGDTQYFGPGTRLTVL.

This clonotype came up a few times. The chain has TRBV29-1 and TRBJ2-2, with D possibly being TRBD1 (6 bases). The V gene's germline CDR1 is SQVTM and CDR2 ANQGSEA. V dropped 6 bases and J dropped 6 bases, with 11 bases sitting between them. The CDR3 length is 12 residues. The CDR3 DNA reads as TGCAGCGTACAGGGTAGCCCCGGGGAGCTGTTTTTT. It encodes CSVQGSPGELFF.

CDR3 sequence reads: CASARYNAGVSTDTQYF. CDR3 nucleotides: TGTGCCAGCGCCCGATACAATGCAGGGGTTAGCACAGATACGCAGTATTTT. The J gene is TRBJ2-3, the V gene TRBV21-1; no check of the table's D call, TRBD1, against the DNA was made. TRBV21-1 is marked as a pseudogene. The CDR3 has 17 amino acids.